Presented here are 20 T cell receptor beta chains from one specimen sequenced in a study of T cell responses to AZD1222 COVID-19 vaccine. The repertoire was sequenced with immunoSEQ multiplex PCR; TCRdb's copy has only in-frame clones and lacks some. The table lists about 100,000 clones, more than 90% of them singletons, with 1% to 1.5% in the top ten. Sequencing was performed on peripheral blood, taken on day 0 of AZD1222 vaccination. These receptors were obtained from an adult in good health.

The chain joins TRBV5-6 to TRBJ1-5, with 11 bases that match TRBD1. Germline values: CDR1 SGHDT, CDR2 YYEEEE. The V gene end was trimmed by 4 bases and the J gene end by 6 bases; junction bases not matched to a gene: 6. CDR3 length: 15 amino acids. The DNA of the CDR3 is TGTGCCAGCAGCAGGGGACAGGGGGTGGGTCAGCCCCAGCATTTT. Protein: CASSRGQGVGQPQHF.

CDR3 DNA: TGCGCCAGCAGCCTACTGCCAGCCGGTGACAATGAGCAGTTCTTC. Protein product: CASSLLPAGDNEQFF. The chain carries TRBV5-1 and TRBJ2-1, with D uncertain. The ends were cut back, 4 bases at V and 5 bases at J, with 16 bases in the middle. This CDR3 has 15 amino acids. Germline V gene lookup returns CDR1 SGHRS and CDR2 YFSETQ. Filled out from reference TRBV5-1 and TRBJ2-1, the complete variable domain reads KAGVTQTPRYLIKTRGQQVTLSCSPISGHRSVSWYQQTPGQGLQFLFEYFSETQRNKGNFPGRFSGRQFSNSRSEMNVSTLELGDSALYLCASSLLPAGDNEQFFGPGTRLTVL.

This chain links TRBV7-9 with TRBJ1-1, with D possibly matching TRBD1 (5 bases). The CDR3 totals 15 residues. V shed 1 base and J shed 2 bases, with 11 bases lying between them. Germline V gene data show CDR1 as SEHNR and CDR2 as FQNEAQ (reference sequence). The CDR3 sequence is CASSLGLQVNTEAFF. The DNA of the CDR3 is TGTGCCAGCAGCTTAGGATTACAGGTTAACACTGAAGCTTTCTTT.

The rearrangement uses TRBV10-3 and TRBJ2-1, with TRBD2 identical over 11 bases. The CDR3 runs 15 residues. The junction had 7 bases not matched to a gene; V was cut back by 4 bases and J by 8 bases. Germline lookup yields CDR1 ENHRY and CDR2 SYGVKD. The CDR3 here is CAISVGSGGAYEQFF. Written as DNA, the CDR3 is TGTGCCATCAGTGTTGGTAGCGGGGGGGCCTATGAGCAGTTCTTC.

The chain combines TRBV19 with TRBJ1-1, with 8 bases aligning to TRBD1. The CDR3 sequence is 17 residues long. Germline trimming cut 5 bases from V and 1 base from J; bases unmatched to any gene: 12. The germline V gene encodes CDR1 LNHDA and CDR2 SQIVND (reference sequence). CDR3: CASSAAMRGTGNTEAFF. The CDR3 bases are TGTGCCAGTAGTGCCGCAATGAGGGGGACAGGGAACACTGAAGCTTTCTTT. Using reference TRBV19 and TRBJ1-1 for the parts outside the CDR3, the full variable domain is DGGITQSPKYLFRKEGQNVTLSCEQNLNHDAMYWYRQDPGQGLRLIYYSQIVNDFQKGDIAEGYSVSREKKESFPLTVTSAQKNPTAFYLCASSAAMRGTGNTEAFFGQGTRLTVV.

This chain connects TRBV29-1 to TRBJ1-6; D uncertain. The germline V and J ends were trimmed by 5 bases and 10 bases, with 15 bases remaining between them. The CDR3 extends over 13 amino acids. Germline assignment: CDR1 SQVTM and CDR2 ANQGSEA. The CDR3 spells CSVLVEGGSPLHF. CDR3 bases: TGCAGCGTTTTAGTGGAAGGCGGGTCACCCCTCCACTTT.

V usage is TRBV27 and J usage is TRBJ2-7; 8 bases are a match to TRBD1. The CDR3 has 15 residues. The germline V gene has CDR1 MNHEY and CDR2 SMNVEV (reference sequence). The ends lost 5 bases at V and 4 bases at J; junction bases unmatched: 10. Here the CDR3 reads CASSQSRTGLYEQYF. The CDR3 coding sequence is TGTGCCAGCAGTCAATCCCGGACAGGGCTATACGAGCAGTACTTC.

This sequence joins TRBV7-2 and TRBJ2-1, with D hard to call. V was cut by 1 base and J by 5 bases, with 9 bases left in between. The CDR3 runs to 14 residues. CDR1 and CDR2 from the germline V gene are SGHTA and FQGNSA. CDR3 in amino acids: CASSLVLADNEQFF. In DNA, the CDR3 is TGTGCCAGCAGCTTAGTGCTGGCCGACAATGAGCAGTTCTTC.

This chain joins TRBV14 and TRBJ2-1, with TRBD2 matching 7 bases. Germline CDR1 is SGHDN and CDR2 is FVKESK. V was clipped by 0 bases and J by 0 bases; unmatched bases: 14. The length of the CDR3 is 20 residues. The CDR3 sequence is CASSQDPGLVSGNSYNEQFF. CDR3 in DNA: TGTGCCAGCAGCCAAGATCCCGGACTAGTAAGTGGTAACTCCTACAATGAGCAGTTCTTC.

The chain carries TRBV7-9 and TRBJ2-5, with 10 bases identical to TRBD1. CDR1 is SEHNR, CDR2 FQNEAQ, per germline (reference sequence). V lost 3 bases to trimming and J lost 5 bases; unmatched junction nucleotides: 6. The CDR3 is 15 amino acids. Here the CDR3 DNA reads TGTGCCAGCAGCTTCAGACAGGGGGCATGGGAGACCCAGTACTTC. Its protein is CASSFRQGAWETQYF.

The V and J genes are TRBV7-3 and TRBJ1-1; possibly TRBD1 for D (5 bases). The germline CDR1 and CDR2 sequences are SGHTA and FQGTGA. The CDR3 is made up of 15 amino acids. Trimming cost V 5 bases and J 1 base, with 14 bases left between them. The CDR3 protein is CASSPREGRNTEAFF. The CDR3 region has the DNA TGTGCCAGCAGCCCCCGGGAGGGACGGAACACTGAAGCTTTCTTT.

V and J are TRBV14 and TRBJ2-7; D remains ambiguous. Germline V gene sequence: CDR1 SGHDN, CDR2 FVKESK. This CDR3 has 15 residues. V lost 0 bases and J 10 bases, leaving 19 bases between the germline ends. The CDR3 protein is CASSQERTNRANQYF. The CDR3 coding sequence is TGTGCCAGCAGCCAAGAACGAACCAACCGGGCCAACCAGTACTTC.

This clone showed up just once. This chain links TRBV11-2 with TRBJ2-7, with D perhaps given as TRBD1 or TRBD2 (5 bases each). CDR1 and CDR2 (germline): SGHAT, FQNNGV. The CDR3 covers 18 residues. V lost 1 base and J lost 7, with 26 bases in between. The CDR3 coding sequence is TGTGCCAGCAGCTTAGGTAGCCCCCGGCAGGGCCCTTCGGGGGAGCAGTACTTC. Translated, it gives CASSLGSPRQGPSGEQYF.

This chain joins TRBV7-3 and TRBJ2-3; tentative D call: TRBD1 (6 bases). CDR3 size: 14 residues. V gave up 3 bases and J gave up 2 bases, with 9 bases separating them. From germline, CDR1 is SGHTA and CDR2 FQGTGA. The CDR3 DNA reads TGTGCCAGCAGCTTCACAGGGCTCACAGATACGCAGTATTTT. It is translated as CASSFTGLTDTQYF.

This sequence joins TRBV18 and TRBJ1-2, with TRBD1 as a possible D gene (6 bases). V lost 3 bases to trimming and J lost 3 bases, with 8 bases between them. CDR1 is KGHSH, CDR2 LQKENI, per germline. CDR3 size: 13 residues. The chain's CDR3 is CASSPQGYYGYTF. Here the CDR3 DNA reads TGTGCCAGCTCACCGCAGGGGTACTATGGCTACACCTTC. The full variable domain, its missing parts supplied by reference TRBV18 and TRBJ1-2, is NAGVMQNPRHLVRRRGQEARLRCSPMKGHSHVYWYRQLPEEGLKFMVYLQKENIIDESGMPKERFSAEFPKEGPSILRIQQVVRGDSAAYFCASSPQGYYGYTFGSGTRLTVV.

The chain has TRBV29-1 and TRBJ1-2, with TRBD1 identical over 12 bases. CDR3 size: 12 residues. With 7 bases clipped from V and 8 bases from J, the junction kept 5 bases outside the gene matches. Germline V gives CDR1 SQVTM, CDR2 ANQGSEA. CDR3 residues: CSEGDRGRGYTF. CDR3 nucleotide sequence: TGCAGCGAAGGGGACAGGGGGCGAGGCTACACCTTC. Based on the CDR3 plus reference TRBV29-1 and TRBJ1-2, the full variable domain is SAVISQKPSRDICQRGTSLTIQCQVDSQVTMMFWYRQQPGQSLTLIATANQGSEATYESGFVIDKFPISRPNLTFSTLTVSNMSPEDSSIYLCSEGDRGRGYTFGSGTRLTVV.

V is TRBV11-2 and J is TRBJ2-7, with TRBD2 matching over 7 bases. CDR3 length equals 16 residues. Germline CDR1 SGHAT, CDR2 FQNNGV. The V and J ends lost 3 bases and 0 bases, in that order; junction bases with no gene match: 8. CDR3 nucleotides: TGTGCCAGCAGCTTGGGAAAAGCGGGGAGCTCCTACGAGCAGTACTTC. It specifies CASSLGKAGSSYEQYF.

The chain couples TRBV9 to TRBJ1-6, with 7 bases matching TRBD1. Germline V gene lookup returns CDR1 SGDLS and CDR2 YYNGEE. The CDR3 has 15 residues. After removal of 3 bases from V and 4 bases from J, the junction contained 4 bases not matched to a gene. CDR3 protein: CASSDPGQYNSPLHF. The CDR3 DNA reads TGTGCCAGCAGCGACCCGGGACAGTATAATTCACCCCTCCACTTT. The full variable domain, its missing parts supplied by reference TRBV9 and TRBJ1-6, is DSGVTQTPKHLITATGQRVTLRCSPRSGDLSVYWYQQSLDQGLQFLIQYYNGEERAKGNILERFSAQQFPDLHSELNLSSLELGDSALYFCASSDPGQYNSPLHFGNGTRLTVT.

This chain links TRBV7-2 with TRBJ1-4; TRBD1 is a possible D gene (5 bases). The germline V and J ends were trimmed by 4 bases and 3 bases, with 15 bases remaining between them. This CDR3 is 16 amino acids long. Germline lookup yields CDR1 SGHTA and CDR2 FQGNSA. Here the CDR3 reads CASSSTPSGANEKLFF. CDR3 sequence (DNA): TGTGCCAGCAGCTCCACCCCCTCGGGGGCTAATGAAAAACTGTTTTTT.

The V gene is TRBV6-6, the J gene TRBJ1-4; D not resolved. The V end was cut by 2 bases, the J end by 8 bases, with 12 bases between. Per the germline V gene, CDR1 is MNHNY and CDR2 is SVGAGI (reference sequence). This CDR3 is 14 amino acids long. The CDR3: CASSYEGNREKLFF. Here the CDR3 DNA reads TGTGCCAGCAGTTACGAGGGTAATCGCGAAAAACTGTTTTTT.